This TCR beta chain stems from a study of T cells after yellow fever vaccination. TCRdb reprocessed the 5' RACE reads via MiXCR and lists one record per CDR3 protein. This table holds hundreds of thousands of distinct CDR3 sequences, less than 4.5% found once. CDR1 and CDR2 from the germline V gene are SEHNR and FQNEAQ (reference sequence). The CDR3 consists of 15 residues. The rearrangement links TRBV7-9 to TRBJ2-7; TRBD1 agrees at 8 bases. The tail of the sequence fits TRBJ2-1 better, so the J call may be wrong. The source of this sequence is a man between 18 and 35 years old who received the YFV17D yellow fever vaccine. Sequencing used PBMCs, obtained on the day of the yellow fever booster vaccination. The CDR3 bases are TGTGCCAGCAGCGCTCTGGACAGGGACACCTACGAGCAGTTCTTC. Translated, it gives CASSALDRDTYEQFF.